These 30 T cell receptor beta chains originate from one sample sequenced in a study of blood T cell repertoires in COVID-19. The assay was immunoSEQ multiplex PCR, and TCRdb's table has in-frame clones only and misses some. The profile shows roughly 100,000 clones, approximately 80% of them singletons. The sequenced sample was peripheral blood. The source of these receptors is an elderly woman with active or convalescent COVID-19.

The rearrangement joins TRBV2 to TRBJ1-2, with 8 bases that match TRBD1. This CDR3 has 14 amino acids. After removal of 4 bases from V and 4 bases from J, the junction contained 5 bases not matched to a gene. Looked up from germline, CDR1 is SNHLY and CDR2 is FYNNEI. The CDR3 DNA reads as TGTGCCAGCAGTGGACAGGGGATGGGCTATGGCTACACCTTC. Translated: CASSGQGMGYGYTF. Together with reference TRBV2 and TRBJ1-2, the CDR3 gives the full variable domain: EPEVTQTPSHQVTQMGQEVILRCVPISNHLYFYWYRQILGQKVEFLVSFYNNEISEKSEIFDDQFSVERPDGSNFTLKIRSTKLEDSAMYFCASSGQGMGYGYTFGSGTRLTVV.

The rearrangement links TRBV2 to TRBJ1-5, with a weak D call TRBD1 (6 bases). Germline CDR1 SNHLY, CDR2 FYNNEI. Trimming removed 6 bases at V and 5 bases at J, with 11 bases between. This CDR3 is 13 amino acids long. The CDR3 nucleotides read TGTGCCAGCAGAGAGGACAGAGATCAGCCCCAGCATTTT. Translation gives CASREDRDQPQHF.

This sequence joins TRBV12-2 and TRBJ1-1; TRBD1, the table's D call, was not compared with the DNA. TRBV12-2 is termed a pseudogene. The CDR3 covers 18 residues. CDR3 DNA: TGTGCAAGTCGCTTACCTACCGACAGGGGGCGTAGGCGGGTGGTAGCTTTCTTT. This sequence encodes CASRLPTDRGRRRVVAFF.

The chain employs TRBV6-6 and TRBJ2-7; the match to TRBD2 covers 12 bases. The ends lost 6 bases at V and 3 bases at J; junction bases unmatched: 3. The CDR3 is made up of 14 amino acids. Germline CDR1 MNHNY, CDR2 SVGAGI (reference sequence). The CDR3 loop is CASSRTSGIYEQYF. CDR3 nucleotides: TGTGCCAGCAGCCGGACTAGCGGGATCTACGAGCAGTACTTC.

The chain recombines TRBV30 with TRBJ2-2; perhaps TRBD1 as D (6 bases). The CDR3 runs 16 residues. Trimming left V 2 bases short and J 1 base short, with 14 bases between. Germline lookup yields CDR1 GTSNPN and CDR2 SVGIG (reference sequence). CDR3 loop: CAWSRWRTVNTGELFF. The CDR3 coding sequence is TGTGCCTGGAGTCGGTGGAGGACAGTGAACACCGGGGAGCTGTTTTTT.

The genes are TRBV7-2 and TRBJ2-1; 9 nucleotides agree with TRBD2. This CDR3 is 15 amino acids long. Germline values: CDR1 SGHTA, CDR2 FQGNSA. With 5 bases clipped from V and 8 bases from J, the junction kept 10 bases outside the gene matches. CDR3: CASSPQREVIDEQFF. CDR3 nucleotides: TGTGCCAGCAGCCCGCAGCGGGAGGTAATCGATGAGCAGTTCTTC.

CDR3 protein: CSASPPGSSYNEQFF. CDR3 DNA: TGCAGTGCTAGTCCACCGGGGAGCTCCTACAATGAGCAGTTCTTC. V and J are TRBV20-1 and TRBJ2-1; perhaps TRBD2 as D (5 bases). Germline CDR1 is DFQATT and CDR2 is SNEGSKA (reference sequence). The CDR3 covers 15 residues. V was cut by 3 bases and J by 0 bases, with 12 bases left in between.

This chain uses TRBV19 with TRBJ2-2; TRBD2 matches at 7 bases. The CDR3 extends over 15 amino acids. Germline CDR1 LNHDA, CDR2 SQIVND (reference sequence). Trimming at V came to 4 bases and at J to 4 bases, leaving 6 bases not matched to a gene. The CDR3 is CASSTGTTITGELFF. In nucleotides, the CDR3 is TGTGCCAGTAGTACCGGGACTACCATCACCGGGGAGCTGTTTTTT.

This clone has more than one count but fewer than ten. The chain couples TRBV6-2 or TRBV6-3 to TRBJ1-5, with D tentatively TRBD1 (5 bases). The CDR3 consists of 14 residues. The V gene lost 3 bases and the J gene lost 7 bases, with 13 bases spanning the gap. Germline V gene lookup returns CDR1 MNHEY and CDR2 SVGEGT. CDR3 DNA sequence: TGTGCCAGCAGTTATTCAGGGTCATACCAGCCCCAGCATTTT. Translated, it gives CASSYSGSYQPQHF.

This chain links TRBV2 with TRBJ2-5, with unresolved D. Germline V gene data show CDR1 as SNHLY and CDR2 as FYNNEI. V lost 2 bases and J lost 3, with 7 bases in between. The length of the CDR3 is 13 residues. Here the CDR3 DNA reads TGTGCCAGCAGTGAAATCGCGAAAGAGACCCAGTACTTC. It is translated as CASSEIAKETQYF.

This clone was counted between two and nine times. The chain recombines TRBV28 with TRBJ2-7; no clear D gene. This CDR3 has 13 amino acids. Trimming took off 3 bases at V and 2 bases at J, with 8 bases between the two ends. Germline V gives CDR1 MDHEN, CDR2 SYDVKM. The CDR3 loop is CASSFEEAYEQYF. In DNA, the CDR3 is TGTGCCAGCAGTTTTGAGGAAGCCTACGAGCAGTACTTC.

This clone appeared once. The chain links TRBV3-1 (or the pseudogene TRBV3-2) to TRBJ2-1; TRBD2 is a possible D gene (6 bases). CDR1 is LGHDT and CDR2 is YNNKEL in the germline V gene (reference sequence). The CDR3 is 16 amino acids. V shed 7 bases and J shed 1 base, with 17 bases lying between them. The CDR3 DNA is TGTGCCAGCACCTCAATAGCAGGGAGGTCCTACAATGAGCAGTTCTTC. It translates to CASTSIAGRSYNEQFF.

V and J are TRBV19 and TRBJ2-5; possible D gene TRBD1, 6 bases. The CDR3 spans 15 residues. CDR1 LNHDA and CDR2 SQIVND come from the germline V gene (reference sequence). V was trimmed by 1 base and J by 1 base, leaving 10 bases between them. CDR3 residues: CASSIGGQIQETQYF. The CDR3 DNA follows: TGTGCCAGTAGTATAGGCGGACAGATCCAAGAGACCCAGTACTTC.

The V call is TRBV10-3, the J call TRBJ1-3; 10 bases agree with TRBD1. Germline V gene sequence: CDR1 ENHRY, CDR2 SYGVKD. The CDR3 contains 18 residues. V shed 0 bases and J 4 bases; nucleotides not matched to a gene: 9. CDR3 DNA: TGTGCCATCAGTGAGTCACCTGACAGGGGGCGTGAGGGAAACACCATATATTTT. It translates to CAISESPDRGREGNTIYF.

The chain recombines TRBV19 with TRBJ1-5; 7 bases agree with TRBD1. Losses at the gene ends were 8 bases for V and 4 bases for J; bases not matched to a gene: 5. This CDR3 is 13 amino acids long. Germline CDR1 reads LNHDA; CDR2 reads SQIVND (reference sequence). Here the CDR3 DNA reads TGTGCCAGTGGGGACAGAAGGAATCAGCCCCAGCATTTT. Encoded protein: CASGDRRNQPQHF.

The chain has TRBV27 and TRBJ2-3, with 7 bases fitting TRBD1. The CDR3 covers 18 residues. V dropped 5 bases and J dropped 8; count of bases not matched to a gene: 22. The germline V gene encodes CDR1 MNHEY and CDR2 SMNVEV (reference sequence). CDR3 DNA: TGTGCCAGCAGTCATCGATTAGGACAGGTTAGGTCAAGGGGTACGCAGTATTTT. Translation: CASSHRLGQVRSRGTQYF.

This chain connects TRBV6-5 to TRBJ1-4; D remains ambiguous. Germline V gene sequence: CDR1 MNHEY, CDR2 SVGAGI. The CDR3 runs 14 residues. Trimming left V 6 bases short and J 0 bases short, with 8 bases between. CDR3 nucleotides: TGTGCCAGCAGCCGCAGTGCAACTAATGAAAAACTGTTTTTT. Protein product: CASSRSATNEKLFF.

The chain combines TRBV5-8 with TRBJ2-2; the match to TRBD2 covers 9 bases. The CDR3 loop spans 14 amino acids. Trimming took 4 bases from V and 9 from J; bases not matched to a gene: 7. Germline V gene lookup returns CDR1 SGHTS and CDR2 YDEGEE. CDR3 DNA: TGTGCCAGCAGCGCGCTAGCGGGGTTACGGGAGCTGTTTTTT. It codes for CASSALAGLRELFF.

This clone showed up just once. The V and J genes are TRBV7-2 and TRBJ2-2, with TRBD2 identical over 7 bases. Trimming took 2 bases from V and 5 from J; bases not matched to a gene: 8. There are 16 residues in the CDR3. CDR1 is SGHTA and CDR2 is FQGNSA in the germline V gene. DNA of the CDR3: TGTGCCAGCAGCTTAACGACGACTAGCACGACCGGGGAGCTGTTTTTT. This codes for CASSLTTTSTTGELFF.

V gene TRBV4-1 combines with J gene TRBJ2-1, with D tentatively TRBD2 (5 bases). This CDR3 is 13 amino acids long. V gave up 1 base and J gave up 4 bases, with 5 bases separating them. Per germline, CDR1 MGHRA and CDR2 YSYEKL. The CDR3 nucleotides are TGCGCCAGCAGCCAAGCGGGGTACAATGAGCAGTTCTTC. Amino acids: CASSQAGYNEQFF.

The J gene is TRBJ1-4, the V gene TRBV5-5; tentatively, D is TRBD1 (6 bases). In germline, CDR1 is SGHKS, CDR2 YYEKEE (reference sequence). The CDR3 is made up of 15 amino acids. V lost 3 bases and J lost 1, with 10 bases in between. The CDR3 protein is CASSSPTGTNEKLFF. In nucleotides, the CDR3 is TGTGCCAGCAGCTCCCCGACAGGAACTAATGAAAAACTGTTTTTT.

The chain combines TRBV6-5 with TRBJ2-1, with TRBD1 matching 7 bases. The CDR3 sequence is 12 residues long. V shed 6 bases, J shed 6 bases, and the junction held 2 bases outside the gene matches. The germline gives CDR1 MNHEY, CDR2 SVGAGI. CDR3 sequence (DNA): TGTGCCAGCAGCCGGGACAGCAATGAGCAGTTCTTC. Translating it yields CASSRDSNEQFF.

The chain couples TRBV9 to TRBJ2-3; D is uncertain. Per the germline V gene, CDR1 is SGDLS and CDR2 is YYNGEE. The V end was cut by 0 bases, the J end by 5 bases, with 7 bases between. The CDR3 extends over 13 amino acids. CDR3 residues: CASSVATRDTQYF. The CDR3 DNA is TGTGCCAGCAGCGTAGCTACGAGAGATACGCAGTATTTT. The whole variable domain, filled in from reference TRBV9 and TRBJ2-3, reads DSGVTQTPKHLITATGQRVTLRCSPRSGDLSVYWYQQSLDQGLQFLIQYYNGEERAKGNILERFSAQQFPDLHSELNLSSLELGDSALYFCASSVATRDTQYFGPGTRLTVL.

J is TRBJ1-4 and V is TRBV6-5; possible D gene TRBD1, 5 bases. V lost 5 bases and J 2 bases, leaving 9 bases between the germline ends. CDR3 length: 14 amino acids. Per the germline V gene, CDR1 is MNHEY and CDR2 is SVGAGI. CDR3 coding DNA: TGTGCCAGCAGTCCGGGGGTGACTAATGAAAAACTGTTTTTT. Translated: CASSPGVTNEKLFF.

This clone was seen a few times. The chain employs TRBV10-3 and TRBJ2-3; D gene ambiguous. Germline V gene data show CDR1 as ENHRY and CDR2 as SYGVKD. V lost 10 bases and J lost 2, with 16 bases in between. This CDR3 contains 14 residues. Written as DNA, the CDR3 is TGTGCCACCGCGGAACCTACGCCCACAGATACGCAGTATTTT. Encoded protein: CATAEPTPTDTQYF.

The chain uses TRBV6-5 and TRBJ1-1; 8 bases map to TRBD1. V shed 6 bases, J shed 4 bases, and the junction held 4 bases outside the gene matches. Looked up from germline, CDR1 is MNHEY and CDR2 is SVGAGI. The CDR3 has 13 amino acids. CDR3 coding DNA: TGTGCCAGCAGGGACAGGGCGTCCACTGAAGCTTTCTTT. It translates to CASRDRASTEAFF.

The rearrangement joins TRBV3-1 (or the pseudogene TRBV3-2) to TRBJ1-5; D remains ambiguous. The CDR3 runs to 13 residues. CDR1 is LGHDT and CDR2 is YNNKEL in the germline V gene (reference sequence). The ends were cut back, 4 bases at V and 4 bases at J, with 8 bases in the middle. Written as DNA, the CDR3 is TGTGCCAGCAGCCGACGGGTGAATCAGCCCCAGCATTTT. Amino acid sequence: CASSRRVNQPQHF.

This sequence joins TRBV10-3 and TRBJ1-6, with D hard to call. This CDR3 has 13 residues. CDR1 and CDR2 (germline): ENHRY, SYGVKD. Trimming cost V 3 bases and J 10 bases, with 10 bases left between them. CDR3 sequence: CAISEAEGSPLHF. For the CDR3, the DNA is TGTGCCATCAGTGAAGCAGAGGGCTCACCCCTCCACTTT.

This rearrangement joins TRBV4-1 to TRBJ1-3, with a possible D match to TRBD1 (5 bases). Trimming shortened V by 4 bases and J by 0 bases, and 19 bases separated the two germline ends. The CDR3 spans 18 residues. CDR1 MGHRA and CDR2 YSYEKL come from the germline V gene. The CDR3 loop is CASSPAGDRGTSGNTIYF. CDR3 bases: TGCGCCAGCAGCCCGGCGGGGGATAGGGGCACCTCTGGAAACACCATATATTTT.

The chain links TRBV19 to TRBJ2-7; 7 bases are shared with TRBD2. The germline CDR1 and CDR2 sequences are LNHDA and SQIVND (reference sequence). After removal of 8 bases from V and 1 base from J, the junction contained 5 bases not matched to a gene. The length of the CDR3 is 13 residues. The CDR3 bases are TGTGCCAGTTCCGGGACTACTTCCTACGAGCAGTACTTC. It translates to CASSGTTSYEQYF.